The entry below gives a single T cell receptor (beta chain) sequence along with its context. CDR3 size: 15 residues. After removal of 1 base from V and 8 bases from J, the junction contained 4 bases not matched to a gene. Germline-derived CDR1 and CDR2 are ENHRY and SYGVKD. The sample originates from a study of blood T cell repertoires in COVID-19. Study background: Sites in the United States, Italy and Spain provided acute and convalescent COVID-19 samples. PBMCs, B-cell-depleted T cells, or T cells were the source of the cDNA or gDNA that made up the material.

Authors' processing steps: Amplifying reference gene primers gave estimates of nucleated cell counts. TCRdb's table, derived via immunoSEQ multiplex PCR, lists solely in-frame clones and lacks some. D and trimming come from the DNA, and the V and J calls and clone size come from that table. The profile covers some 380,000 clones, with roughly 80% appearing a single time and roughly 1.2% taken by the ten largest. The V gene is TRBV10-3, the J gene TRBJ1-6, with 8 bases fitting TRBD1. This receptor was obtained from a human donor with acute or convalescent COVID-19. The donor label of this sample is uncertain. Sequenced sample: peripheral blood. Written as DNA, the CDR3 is TGTGCCATCAGTGAGTTCGAGACAGGGGATTCACCCCTCCACTTT. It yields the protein CAISEFETGDSPLHF.